Given below is one T cell receptor (beta chain) in context. Its antigen is unknown. No base qualities exist here, and no much larger clone lies one base off it. This record belongs to a study of blood T cell repertoires in COVID-19 (TCRdb year 2020). For the wider study: The collaborator samples originated in the United States, Italy and Spain and spanned the acute and convalescent phases of COVID-19. The material from the prospective study consisted of cDNA or gDNA derived from T cells, B-cell-depleted T cells, or PBMCs. Deeply sampled blood TCRbeta repertoires from subjects exposed to, actively infected with, or recovered from COVID-19 were included in the dataset. The repertoires were made available in a free public database intended to serve as a resource for research on the immune response to SARS-CoV-2. The samples were drawn from two sources: the first 160 participants of the ongoing ImmuneRACE study, and 1,254 subjects contributed by 6 global collaborators. Sample metadata almost always included a de-identified subject ID, COVID-19 status, age in years and sex. Where available, HLA class I and class II types were obtained from metadata supplied by the sample provider rather than from assay-based typing. Overall study outcomes, separate from this receptor: Clinical and demographic metadata were provided uncurated, with the amount varying by source and participant.

TCRbeta CDR3 regions were amplified from genomic DNA using the immunoSEQ Assay, a bias-controlled multiplex PCR. As for the original processing: The number of nucleated cells in each sample was estimated by amplification of reference gene primers within the assay. To quantify the absolute abundance of each unique TCRbeta CDR3 rearrangement, sequence reads were collapsed and filtered. For each sample, productive Simpson clonality was calculated by taking the square root of Simpson's diversity index across productive rearrangements. Drawn from immuneACCESS, this table holds only the in-frame rearrangements with V and J called that TCRdb kept. Clones are partly lost; checked studies trace under half to an unresolved V gene and leave the rest unexplained. The V and J calls and clone size are taken from that table; D and trimming were inferred from the DNA. A total of 120,000 to 150,000 clones appear in this sample, 81% of them only once. The biggest ten clones account for 6.5% to 8.5% of the sample.

Collaborating institutions collected whole blood in K2EDTA tubes following their own protocols. For TCRbeta analysis, collaborator samples were shipped as frozen whole blood, as isolated PBMCs, or as DNA extracted from either sample type. The origin of this receptor is a human donor with acute or convalescent COVID-19. The donor label of this sample is uncertain. Sequenced input: peripheral blood.

The CDR3 in this case is CASSGTGSLNGNTIYF. DNA sequence: TGTGCCAGCAGTGGGACAGGGTCTTTAAATGGAAACACCATATATTTT. The V gene is TRBV2 and the J gene is TRBJ1-3, with TRBD1 identical over 8 junction bases. From the germline V gene, CDR1 is SNHLY and CDR2 is FYNNEI. CDR3 length: 16 amino acids, cysteine to phenylalanine. The read is trimmed to its CDR3 DNA, 48 bases read in frame from base 1. V lost 4 bases and J lost 3 bases, and the count of bases not matched to a germline gene is 8.